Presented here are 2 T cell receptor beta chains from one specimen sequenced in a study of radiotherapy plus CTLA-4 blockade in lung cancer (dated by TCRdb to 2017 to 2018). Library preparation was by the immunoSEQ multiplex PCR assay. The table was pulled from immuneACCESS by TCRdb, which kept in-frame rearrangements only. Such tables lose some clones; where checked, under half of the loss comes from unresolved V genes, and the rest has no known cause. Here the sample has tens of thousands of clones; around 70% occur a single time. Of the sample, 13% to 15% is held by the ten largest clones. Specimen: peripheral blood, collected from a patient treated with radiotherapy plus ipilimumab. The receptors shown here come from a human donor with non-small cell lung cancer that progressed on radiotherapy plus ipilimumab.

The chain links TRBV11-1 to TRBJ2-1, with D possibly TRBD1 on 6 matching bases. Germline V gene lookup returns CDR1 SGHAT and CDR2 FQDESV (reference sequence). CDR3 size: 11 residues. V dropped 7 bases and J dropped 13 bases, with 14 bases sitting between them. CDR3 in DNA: TGTGCCAGCACCTCAGGGGTTGGTCAGTTCTTC. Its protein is CASTSGVGQFF.

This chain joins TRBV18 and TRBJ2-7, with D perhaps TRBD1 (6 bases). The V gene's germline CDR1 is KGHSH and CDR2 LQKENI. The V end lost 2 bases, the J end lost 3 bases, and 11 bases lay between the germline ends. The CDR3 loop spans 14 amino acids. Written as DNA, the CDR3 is TGTGCCAGCTCACCATTAGGGGGAGACTACGAGCAGTACTTC. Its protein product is CASSPLGGDYEQYF.